Each of the 23 T cell receptor beta chains below was sequenced from the same sample in a study of graft-versus-host responses after intestinal transplantation. These receptors are not linked to any known antigen. Libraries were prepared by immunoSEQ multiplex PCR; TCRdb keeps only in-frame clonotypes and omits some of them. Counted here are 75,000 to 100,000 clones, roughly four fifths occurring once; the ten biggest clones make up approximately 18%. Sequenced here: unstimulated CD8+ T cells sorted from spleen or lymph node cells, sampled before intestinal transplant. Receptors were obtained from a human donor who received an intestinal transplant.

In this sample, this clone turned up once. The rearrangement links TRBV28 to TRBJ2-5; tentative D call: TRBD1 (7 bases). Gene TRBJ2-7 matches the end of the DNA better, so the J call may be wrong. CDR3 size: 14 residues. The V gene's germline CDR1 is MDHEN and CDR2 SYDVKM. CDR3 bases: TGTGCCAGCAGCTTAACAGGGGACTTCTACGAGCAGTACTTC. Protein: CASSLTGDFYEQYF.

V gene TRBV15 combines with J gene TRBJ1-1; D is undetermined. Germline assignment: CDR1 LNHNV and CDR2 YYDKDF (reference sequence). Trimming cost V 8 bases and J 0 bases, with 4 bases left between them. The CDR3 has 11 amino acids. For the CDR3, the DNA is TGTGCCACCTCAGTGAACACTGAAGCTTTCTTT. Protein sequence: CATSVNTEAFF.

The rearrangement joins TRBV6-1 to TRBJ1-2; no clear D. Germline V CDR1 and CDR2: MNHNS, SASEGT. The length of the CDR3 is 13 residues. V was clipped by 3 bases and J by 3 bases, with 8 bases between them. The CDR3 protein is CASSDPADYGYTF. The CDR3 bases are TGTGCCAGCAGTGACCCAGCAGACTATGGCTACACCTTC.

The chain uses TRBV5-1 and TRBJ1-1; tentatively, D is TRBD1 (6 bases). CDR1 SGHRS and CDR2 YFSETQ come from the germline V gene. The V end was cut by 3 bases, the J end by 0 bases, with 21 bases between. The CDR3 contains 18 residues. The CDR3 is CASSSPDQLGQMNTEAFF. The CDR3 region has the DNA TGCGCCAGCAGCTCACCAGACCAACTAGGACAGATGAACACTGAAGCTTTCTTT.

The rearrangement joins TRBV9 to TRBJ1-1; the D gene is possibly TRBD1 (6 bases). In germline, CDR1 is SGDLS, CDR2 YYNGEE. V was cut by 3 bases and J by 5 bases, with 14 bases left in between. This CDR3 has 14 residues. The CDR3 DNA is TGTGCCAGCAGCGCCAGGGGAGGGGTTACTGAAGCTTTCTTT. It codes for CASSARGGVTEAFF.

The chain carries TRBV30 and TRBJ2-1; no clear D. The CDR3 is 15 residues long. CDR1 is GTSNPN and CDR2 is SVGIG in the germline V gene (reference sequence). Between the trimmed V and J ends, which lost 5 bases and 0 bases, there was a span of 14 bases. CDR3 in amino acids: CAWADGSSSYNEQFF. The CDR3 DNA follows: TGTGCCTGGGCGGATGGCAGTAGCTCCTACAATGAGCAGTTCTTC.

The rearrangement links TRBV2 to TRBJ2-2; the D is unclear. The germline V and J ends were trimmed by 6 bases and 6 bases, with 14 bases remaining between them. The CDR3 runs to 14 residues. Germline V gene data show CDR1 as SNHLY and CDR2 as FYNNEI. The CDR3 DNA sequence: TGTGCCAGCAGCCCCCCCGCGGAGTCCGGGGAGCTGTTTTTT. It is translated as CASSPPAESGELFF.

The chain carries TRBV5-1 and TRBJ1-1; possibly TRBD1 for D (6 bases). Germline V lookup: CDR1 SGHRS, CDR2 YFSETQ. CDR3 length equals 14 residues. The V end lost 4 bases, the J end lost 5 bases, and 15 bases lay between the germline ends. The CDR3 nucleotides read TGCGCCAGCAGCAACAGGGAGGGGCTGACTGAAGCTTTCTTT. The encoded protein is CASSNREGLTEAFF. Complete variable domain (other parts from reference TRBV5-1 and TRBJ1-1): KAGVTQTPRYLIKTRGQQVTLSCSPISGHRSVSWYQQTPGQGLQFLFEYFSETQRNKGNFPGRFSGRQFSNSRSEMNVSTLELGDSALYLCASSNREGLTEAFFGQGTRLTVV.

The chain combines TRBV6-5 with TRBJ1-3, with D unresolved. Germline V lookup: CDR1 MNHEY, CDR2 SVGAGI. The V end lost 6 bases, the J end lost 2 bases, and 5 bases lay between the germline ends. The CDR3 totals 12 residues. CDR3 in amino acids: CASSSTGNTIYF. The CDR3 DNA reads TGTGCCAGCAGCTCGACTGGAAACACCATATATTTT.

The rearrangement links TRBV28 to TRBJ1-3; D unresolved. Germline V CDR1 and CDR2: MDHEN, SYDVKM. Trimming left V 5 bases short and J 0 bases short, with 8 bases between. The CDR3 runs 14 residues. DNA for the CDR3: TGTGCCAGCAGTACTTCAGGCTCTGGAAACACCATATATTTT. Amino acids: CASSTSGSGNTIYF.

The V call is TRBV28, the J call TRBJ1-2; tentatively, D is TRBD1 (5 bases). With 5 bases removed from V and 6 bases from J, the gap between germline ends came to 10 bases. Germline V gene data show CDR1 as MDHEN and CDR2 as SYDVKM. The CDR3 is 12 residues long. The CDR3: CASSSPGNGYTF. The CDR3 DNA sequence: TGTGCCAGCAGTAGTCCAGGGAATGGCTACACCTTC.

Concerning this clone: At the DNA level, this CDR3 is encoded by other sequences in the same sample as well. The V and J genes are TRBV4-1 and TRBJ2-5; 12 nucleotides agree with TRBD2. Germline V gene data show CDR1 as MGHRA and CDR2 as YSYEKL. CDR3 length: 17 residues. J was trimmed by 5 bases and V by 3 bases; bases with no gene match: 10. CDR3 sequence reads: CASSHMTSGGPGETQYF. The CDR3 DNA is TGCGCCAGCAGCCACATGACTAGCGGGGGTCCGGGGGAGACCCAGTACTTC.

This clone came up a few times. This rearrangement joins TRBV6-5 to TRBJ2-7; no reliable D call. The CDR3 loop spans 13 amino acids. The V gene's germline CDR1 is MNHEY and CDR2 SVGAGI. Trimming removed 7 bases from V and 2 bases from J, with 12 bases in between. CDR3 bases: TGTGCCAGCACCCCGGGCCCCACCTACGAGCAGTACTTC. Translated, it gives CASTPGPTYEQYF.

The rearrangement joins TRBV27 to TRBJ2-7; D may be TRBD2 (5 bases). Trimming removed 5 bases from V and 9 bases from J, with 17 bases in between. Looked up from germline, CDR1 is MNHEY and CDR2 is SMNVEV (reference sequence). The CDR3 contains 13 residues. DNA of the CDR3: TGTGCCAGCAGTCTCCGGGGTGCGGTTGGGCAGTACTTC. It is translated as CASSLRGAVGQYF.

This clone has more than one count but fewer than ten. This rearrangement joins TRBV29-1 to TRBJ2-5; D tentatively fits TRBD1 or TRBD2 (5 bases each). The end of the DNA is better explained by TRBJ2-7, so the J call may be wrong. In germline, CDR1 is SQVTM, CDR2 ANQGSEA. The CDR3 runs 13 residues. The DNA for the CDR3 is TGCAGCTACCCCGGGACGGCCGCCTACGAGCAGTACTTC. Its translation: CSYPGTAAYEQYF.

A few counts support this clone. The chain carries TRBV27 and TRBJ2-6; D call uncertain. This CDR3 is built from 15 residues. Per germline, CDR1 MNHEY and CDR2 SMNVEV (reference sequence). V lost 3 bases and J lost 0, with 6 bases in between. The CDR3: CASSFADSGANVLTF. In DNA form, the CDR3 reads TGTGCCAGCAGTTTCGCAGACTCTGGGGCCAACGTCCTGACTTTC.

V gene TRBV5-1 combines with J gene TRBJ2-5; no firm D call. The CDR3 runs to 11 residues. Deletions cut 3 bases from V and 5 bases from J, with 5 bases between. The germline V gene encodes CDR1 SGHRS and CDR2 YFSETQ. The CDR3 DNA sequence: TGCGCCAGCAGCTCCTCGGAGACCCAGTACTTC. Translation: CASSSSETQYF.

The rearrangement joins TRBV7-9 to TRBJ2-6; 8 nucleotides line up with TRBD1. Germline lookup yields CDR1 SEHNR and CDR2 FQNEAQ (reference sequence). Germline trimming cut 6 bases from V and 3 bases from J; bases unmatched to any gene: 10. This CDR3 region has 17 residues. For the CDR3, the DNA is TGTGCCAGCAGTTCCCGACAGGGGACGGTTGGGGCCAACGTCCTGACTTTC. Encoded protein: CASSSRQGTVGANVLTF.

The chain has TRBV27 and TRBJ2-2; D ambiguous. Trimming took 6 bases from V and 3 from J, leaving 8 bases between them. The CDR3 has 13 residues. Germline CDR1 reads MNHEY; CDR2 reads SMNVEV (reference sequence). The CDR3 nucleotides read TGTGCCAGCAGCCTTCCCTACACCGGGGAGCTGTTTTTT. It codes for CASSLPYTGELFF.

V is TRBV7-9 and J is TRBJ2-3; tentatively, D is TRBD1 (6 bases). There are 16 residues in the CDR3. V was cut by 6 bases and J by 2 bases, with 18 bases left in between. From germline, CDR1 is SEHNR and CDR2 FQNEAQ (reference sequence). DNA of the CDR3: TGTGCCAGCAGTTCAGACCGGGACACCAACACAGATACGCAGTATTTT. The encoded protein is CASSSDRDTNTDTQYF.

The chain recombines TRBV27 with TRBJ2-5; a possible D gene is TRBD2 (7 bases). This CDR3 comprises 14 residues. With 4 bases removed from V and 4 bases from J, the gap between germline ends came to 13 bases. Germline lookup yields CDR1 MNHEY and CDR2 SMNVEV (reference sequence). The CDR3 reads CASSSRGAGETQYF. CDR3 nucleotide sequence: TGTGCCAGCAGTTCCCGGGGGGCGGGAGAGACCCAGTACTTC.

The chain combines TRBV6-4 with TRBJ2-3, with 10 bases fitting TRBD2. V shed 0 bases and J 0 bases; nucleotides not matched to a gene: 0. Germline CDR1 reads MRHNA; CDR2 reads SNTAGT. This CDR3 spans 16 amino acids. The CDR3 protein is CASSDSTSGSTDTQYF. The CDR3 nucleotides are TGTGCCAGCAGTGACTCGACTAGCGGGAGCACAGATACGCAGTATTTT.

The chain carries TRBV25-1 and TRBJ1-1; 7 nucleotides line up with TRBD1. With V trimmed by 3 bases and J by 5 bases, 6 bases remained unmatched. Germline CDR1 and CDR2: MGHDK and SYGVNS. The CDR3 is made up of 14 amino acids. The CDR3 loop is CASSEKYRGTEAFF. CDR3 nucleotides: TGTGCCAGCAGTGAGAAATACAGGGGAACTGAAGCTTTCTTT. The entire variable domain, with the rest obtained from reference TRBV25-1 and TRBJ1-1, is as follows: EADIYQTPRYLVIGTGKKITLECSQTMGHDKMYWYQQDPGMELHLIHYSYGVNSTEKGDLSSESTVSRIRTEHFPLTLESARPSHTSQYLCASSEKYRGTEAFFGQGTRLTVV.